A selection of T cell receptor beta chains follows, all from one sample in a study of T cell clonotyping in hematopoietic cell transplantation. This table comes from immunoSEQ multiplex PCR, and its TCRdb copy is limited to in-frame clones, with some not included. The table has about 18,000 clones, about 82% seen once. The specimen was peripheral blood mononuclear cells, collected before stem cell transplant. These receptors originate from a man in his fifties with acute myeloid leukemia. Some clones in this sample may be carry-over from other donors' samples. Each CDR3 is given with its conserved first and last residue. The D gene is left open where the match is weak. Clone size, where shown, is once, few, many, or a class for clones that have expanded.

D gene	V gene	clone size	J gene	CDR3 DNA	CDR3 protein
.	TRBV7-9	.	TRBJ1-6	TGTGCCAGCAGCTTATCGGCGGGGGGGAGCTATAATTCACCCCTCCACTTT	CASSLSAGGSYNSPLHF
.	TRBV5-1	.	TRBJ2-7	TGCGCCAGCAGCTTTATAGGAGGGGACGAGCAGTACTTC	CASSFIGGDEQYF
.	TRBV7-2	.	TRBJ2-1	TGTGCCAGCAGCTTAACCCTGGACCGAGCCTACAATGAGCAGTTCTTC	CASSLTLDRAYNEQFF
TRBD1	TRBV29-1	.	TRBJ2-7	TGCAGCGTTGAACTTACGACAGGGGAGGACTACGAGCAGTACTTC	CSVELTTGEDYEQYF
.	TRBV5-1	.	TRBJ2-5	TGCGCCAGCAGCCTCTATGGGGGACGAGAGACCCAGTACTTC	CASSLYGGRETQYF
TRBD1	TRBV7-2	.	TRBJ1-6	TGTGCCAGCAGCTCCGGGACAGGGTGGTCACCCCTCCACTTT	CASSSGTGWSPLHF
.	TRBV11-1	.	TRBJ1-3	TGTGCCAGCAGCTATCAGGGGTACTCTGGAAACACCATATATTTT	CASSYQGYSGNTIYF
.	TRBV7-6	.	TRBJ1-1	TGTGCCAGCAGCGTCCTGAGTACAATGAACACTGAAGCTTTCTTT	CASSVLSTMNTEAFF
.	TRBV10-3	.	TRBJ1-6	TGTGCCATCCGGCGGGGGAGGGATTCACCCCTCCACTTT	CAIRRGRDSPLHF
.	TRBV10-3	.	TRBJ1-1	TGTGCCATCAGTTCGCCTAGGGGGAATTCGAACACTGAAGCTTTCTTT	CAISSPRGNSNTEAFF
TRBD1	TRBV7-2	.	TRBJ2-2	TGTGCCAGCAGTCGGGACAGGGTTTTCACCGGGGAGCTGTTTTTT	CASSRDRVFTGELFF
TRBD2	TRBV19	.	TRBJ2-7	TGTGCCAGCGGACTAGCGGGGGGCCTACTCTACGAGCAGTACTTC	CASGLAGGLLYEQYF
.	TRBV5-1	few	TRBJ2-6	TGCGCCAGCAGCTTGGCCACGGAAAGCGACAGGATCCTCTCTGGGGCCAACGTCCTGACTTTC	CASSLATESDRILSGANVLTF
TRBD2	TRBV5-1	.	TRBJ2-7	TGCGCCAGCAGCGGGGGGGGTAGCGGACCGACGGAGCAGTACTTC	CASSGGGSGPTEQYF
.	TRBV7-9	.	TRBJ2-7	TGTGCCAGCAGCTCCCGGGACAACTCCTACGAGCAGTACTTC	CASSSRDNSYEQYF
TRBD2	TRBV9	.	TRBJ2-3	TGTGCCAGCGGGACTAGCGGGGGTGCAGATACGCAGTATTTT	CASGTSGGADTQYF
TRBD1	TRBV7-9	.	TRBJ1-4	TGTGCCAGCAGCTTAGGGACAGGGACGATTGGCGGAGAAAAACTGTTTTTT	CASSLGTGTIGGEKLFF